This TCR beta chain emerged from a study of monozygotic twins with inflammatory bowel disease. Study-level results: Healthy co-twins showed greater TCRbeta diversity (inverse Simpson) than IBD patients.

The CDR3 has 11 amino acids. Germline loops: CDR1 SQVTM, CDR2 ANQGSEA. cDNA was produced in eight separate reactions per sample. TCRdb reanalyzed the 5' RACE reads, giving one entry per CDR3 protein sequence and no DNA. The sample holds 350,000 to 500,000 distinct CDR3 sequences. To note about this clonotype: Its cognate antigen is unknown.

The source is a human donor with ulcerative colitis or Crohn's disease, or a healthy co-twin of an affected twin (not recorded which). Material for sequencing was blood. This chain uses TRBV29-1 with TRBJ2-2; with no DNA, the TCRdb D assignment of TRBD1 cannot be verified. Here the CDR3 reads CSIRDTGELFF.